The 8 T cell receptor beta chains presented below share a single source sample, sequenced in a study of shared clonotypes between healthy human individuals (dated by TCRdb to 2018 to 2021). Libraries were constructed by the immunoSEQ multiplex PCR assay. The source is immuneACCESS, and TCRdb retained only in-frame sequences with V and J called. Part of the clones is not carried over; for the studies checked, unresolved V genes explain less than half of this, and the remainder is unexplained. Counted in this sample were around 2,000,000 clones; 85% to 95% of them appeared once. Approximately 1.2% of the sample is in the top ten clones. CD8 naive samples were obtained by positive selection for CCR7 among CD45RO-negative cells, yielding a CD45RA+CCR7+ population from which TemRA cells were excluded. The specimen was naive CD8+ T cells sorted from blood. The sample's cell subset or site label, in plain terms: CD45RA+CCR7+. Receptors originate from a man aged 18 to 30 in good health.

The rearrangement links TRBV2 to TRBJ1-4; possible D gene TRBD1, 5 bases. V shed 3 bases and J shed 6 bases, with 11 bases lying between them. The CDR3 is made up of 14 amino acids. Germline V CDR1 and CDR2: SNHLY, FYNNEI. CDR3 bases: TGTGCCAGCAGTGAGGGCAGGGCGGATGAAAAACTGTTTTTT. Its translation: CASSEGRADEKLFF.

The chain uses TRBV27 and TRBJ2-1; TRBD2 agrees at 7 bases. CDR3 length: 18 amino acids. Germline CDR1 reads MNHEY; CDR2 reads SMNVEV (reference sequence). Trimming at V came to 0 bases and at J to 7 bases, leaving 15 bases not matched to a gene. CDR3 loop: CASSLSWASGSDWNEQFF. In nucleotides, the CDR3 is TGTGCCAGCAGTTTATCGTGGGCTAGCGGCAGTGACTGGAATGAGCAGTTCTTC.

The rearrangement links TRBV10-3 to TRBJ1-1, with D possibly being TRBD1 (5 bases). Germline CDR1 is ENHRY and CDR2 is SYGVKD. V dropped 10 bases and J dropped 4 bases, with 16 bases sitting between them. The CDR3 runs to 13 residues. The CDR3, as DNA: TGTGCCACCAGGGAGGGCCAGGGCACTGAAGCTTTCTTT. Amino acids: CATREGQGTEAFF.

This clone has a handful of counts. This rearrangement joins TRBV30 to TRBJ1-6, with D possibly TRBD1 on 5 matching bases. CDR1 and CDR2 (germline): GTSNPN, SVGIG (reference sequence). The CDR3 totals 14 residues. The V gene lost 2 bases and the J gene lost 5 bases, with 10 bases spanning the gap. For the CDR3, the DNA is TGTGCCTGGAGTTACGGGGCCAATAATTCACCCCTCCACTTT. Translated, it gives CAWSYGANNSPLHF.

The chain couples TRBV11-2 to TRBJ2-2; 11 positions match TRBD1. This CDR3 has 18 amino acids. V dropped 5 bases and J dropped 5; count of bases not matched to a gene: 13. Germline V gene data show CDR1 as SGHAT and CDR2 as FQNNGV. The CDR3 nucleotides read TGTGCCAGCAGCCCATTAACCCAGGACAGGGGGCGGACCGGGGAGCTGTTTTTT. It yields the protein CASSPLTQDRGRTGELFF.

The count of this clone is one. V usage is TRBV19 and J usage is TRBJ2-7; D gene uncertain. Trimming pared 7 bases from V and 3 bases from J, leaving 16 bases between. Looked up from germline, CDR1 is LNHDA and CDR2 is SQIVND (reference sequence). The CDR3 is made up of 14 amino acids. CDR3 amino acids: CASTSGAGDYEQYF. The DNA for the CDR3 is TGTGCCAGTACCTCGGGTGCTGGGGACTACGAGCAGTACTTC.

This clone was picked up a small number of times. The chain uses TRBV19 and TRBJ2-1; a possible D gene is TRBD2 (5 bases). The germline V gene has CDR1 LNHDA and CDR2 SQIVND (reference sequence). The CDR3 runs to 12 residues. Between the trimmed V and J ends, which lost 5 bases and 6 bases, there was a span of 8 bases. CDR3 protein: CASSFLANEQFF. The CDR3 DNA reads TGTGCCAGTAGTTTCCTAGCCAATGAGCAGTTCTTC.

The chain employs TRBV4-1 and TRBJ2-7; 7 nucleotides line up with TRBD1. Trimming removed 1 base from V and 2 bases from J; junction bases left unmatched: 8. CDR3 size: 16 residues. CDR1 and CDR2 from the germline V gene are MGHRA and YSYEKL. The CDR3 reads CASSQVDRAFAYEQYF. CDR3 nucleotides: TGCGCCAGCAGCCAAGTTGACAGGGCGTTCGCCTACGAGCAGTACTTC.